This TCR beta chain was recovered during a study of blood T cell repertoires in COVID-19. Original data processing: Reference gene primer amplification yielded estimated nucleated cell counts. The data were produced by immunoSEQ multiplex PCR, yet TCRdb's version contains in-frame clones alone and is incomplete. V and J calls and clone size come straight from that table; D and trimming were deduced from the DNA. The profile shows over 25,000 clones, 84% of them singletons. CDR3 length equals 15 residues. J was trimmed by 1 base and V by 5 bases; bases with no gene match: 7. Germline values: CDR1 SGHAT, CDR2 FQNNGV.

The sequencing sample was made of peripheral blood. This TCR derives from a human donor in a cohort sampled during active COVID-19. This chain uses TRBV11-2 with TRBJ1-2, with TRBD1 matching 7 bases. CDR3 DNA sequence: TGTGCCAGCAGCGGATACAGGGGCCATAACTATGGCTACACCTTC. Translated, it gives CASSGYRGHNYGYTF.